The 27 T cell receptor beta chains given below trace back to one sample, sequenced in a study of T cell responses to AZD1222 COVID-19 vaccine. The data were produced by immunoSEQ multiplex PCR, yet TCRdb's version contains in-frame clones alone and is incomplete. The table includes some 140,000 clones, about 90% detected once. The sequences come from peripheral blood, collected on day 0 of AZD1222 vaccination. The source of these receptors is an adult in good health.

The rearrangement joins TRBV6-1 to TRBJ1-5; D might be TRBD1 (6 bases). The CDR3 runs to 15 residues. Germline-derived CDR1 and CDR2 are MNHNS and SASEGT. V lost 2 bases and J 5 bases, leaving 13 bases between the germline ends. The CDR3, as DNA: TGTGCCAGCAGTGAAAACGGGGGCGGCTATCAGCCCCAGCATTTT. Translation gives CASSENGGGYQPQHF.

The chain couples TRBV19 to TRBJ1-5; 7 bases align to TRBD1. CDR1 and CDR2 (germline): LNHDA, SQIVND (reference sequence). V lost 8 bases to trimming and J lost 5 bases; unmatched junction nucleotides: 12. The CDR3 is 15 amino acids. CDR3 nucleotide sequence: TGTGCCAGTGCAATCGGGGACAGTGCGTATCAGCCCCAGCATTTT. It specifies CASAIGDSAYQPQHF.

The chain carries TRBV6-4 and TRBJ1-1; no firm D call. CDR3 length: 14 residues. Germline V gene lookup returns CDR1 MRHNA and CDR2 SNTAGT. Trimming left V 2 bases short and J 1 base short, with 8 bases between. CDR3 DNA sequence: TGTGCCAGCAGTGACGGGGAAACGAACACTGAAGCTTTCTTT. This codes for CASSDGETNTEAFF.

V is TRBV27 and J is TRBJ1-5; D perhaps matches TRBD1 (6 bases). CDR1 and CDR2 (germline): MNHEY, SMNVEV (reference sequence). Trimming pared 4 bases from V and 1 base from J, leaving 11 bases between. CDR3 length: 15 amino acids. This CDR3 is CASSSIQGSNQPQHF. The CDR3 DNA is TGTGCCAGCAGTTCCATACAGGGAAGCAATCAGCCCCAGCATTTT.

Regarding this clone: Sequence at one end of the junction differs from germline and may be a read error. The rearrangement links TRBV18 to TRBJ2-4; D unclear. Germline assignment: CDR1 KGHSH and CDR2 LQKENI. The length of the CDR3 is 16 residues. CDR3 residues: CASSPLRVGAENIQYF. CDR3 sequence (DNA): TGTGCCAGCTCACCACTTCGGGTAGGAGCCGAAAACATTCAGTACTTC.

CDR3 coding DNA: TGCGCCAGCAGCTTGGCAGATTTAGCAATAGGTGAAAAACTGTTTTTT. Translation: CASSLADLAIGEKLFF. This chain joins TRBV5-1 and TRBJ1-4, with unresolved D. The V gene lost 0 bases and the J gene lost 7 bases, with 16 bases spanning the gap. Per germline, CDR1 SGHRS and CDR2 YFSETQ. The CDR3 contains 16 residues.

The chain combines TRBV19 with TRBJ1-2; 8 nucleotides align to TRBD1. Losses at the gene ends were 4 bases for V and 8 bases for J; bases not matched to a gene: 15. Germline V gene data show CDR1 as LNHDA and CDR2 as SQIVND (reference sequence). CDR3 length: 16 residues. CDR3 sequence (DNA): TGTGCCAGTAGTACCCAGGGACAGGCCATTCTTTGGGGCTACACCTTC. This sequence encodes CASSTQGQAILWGYTF.

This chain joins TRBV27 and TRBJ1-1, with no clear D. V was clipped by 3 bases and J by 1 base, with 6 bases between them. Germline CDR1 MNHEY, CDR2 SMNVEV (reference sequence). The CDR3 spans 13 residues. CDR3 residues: CASSFSSNTEAFF. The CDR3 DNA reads TGTGCCAGCAGTTTTTCATCGAACACTGAAGCTTTCTTT.

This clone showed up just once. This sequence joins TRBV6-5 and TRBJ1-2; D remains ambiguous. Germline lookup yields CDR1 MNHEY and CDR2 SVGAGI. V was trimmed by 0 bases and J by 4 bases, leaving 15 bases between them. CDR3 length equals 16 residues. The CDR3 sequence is CASSYSSARGSYGYTF. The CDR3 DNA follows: TGTGCCAGCAGTTACTCAAGCGCGCGGGGAAGCTATGGCTACACCTTC.

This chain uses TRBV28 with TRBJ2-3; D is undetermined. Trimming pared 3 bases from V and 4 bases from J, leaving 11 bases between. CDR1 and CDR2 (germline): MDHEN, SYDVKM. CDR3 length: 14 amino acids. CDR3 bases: TGTGCCAGCAGTTTGGAGATCATAGCAGATACGCAGTATTTT. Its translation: CASSLEIIADTQYF. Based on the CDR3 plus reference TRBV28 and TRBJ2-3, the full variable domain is DVKVTQSSRYLVKRTGEKVFLECVQDMDHENMFWYRQDPGLGLRLIYFSYDVKMKEKGDIPEGYSVSREKKERFSLILESASTNQTSMYLCASSLEIIADTQYFGPGTRLTVL.

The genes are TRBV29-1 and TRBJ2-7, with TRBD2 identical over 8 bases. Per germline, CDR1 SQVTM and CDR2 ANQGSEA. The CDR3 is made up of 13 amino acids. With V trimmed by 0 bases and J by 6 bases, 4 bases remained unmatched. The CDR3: CSVEDGRAREQYF. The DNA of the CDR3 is TGCAGCGTTGAAGACGGGAGGGCCCGCGAGCAGTACTTC.

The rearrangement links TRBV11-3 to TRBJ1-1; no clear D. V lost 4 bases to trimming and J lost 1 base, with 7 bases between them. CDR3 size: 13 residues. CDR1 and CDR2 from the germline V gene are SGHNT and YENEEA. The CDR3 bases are TGTGCCAGCAGCTCGGATCCGAACACTGAAGCTTTCTTT. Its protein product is CASSSDPNTEAFF.

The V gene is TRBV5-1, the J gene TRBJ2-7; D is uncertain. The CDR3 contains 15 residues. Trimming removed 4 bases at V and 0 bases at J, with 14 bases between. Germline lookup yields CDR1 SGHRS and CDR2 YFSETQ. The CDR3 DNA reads TGCGCCAGCAGCCTTAGGACCACAGTCTCCTACGAGCAGTACTTC. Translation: CASSLRTTVSYEQYF.

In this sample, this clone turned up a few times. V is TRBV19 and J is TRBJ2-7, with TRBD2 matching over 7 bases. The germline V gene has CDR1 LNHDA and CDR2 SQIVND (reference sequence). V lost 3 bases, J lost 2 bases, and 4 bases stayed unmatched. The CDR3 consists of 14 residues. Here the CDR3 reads CASSMRELAYEQYF. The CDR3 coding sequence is TGTGCCAGTAGTATGCGGGAGTTGGCCTACGAGCAGTACTTC.

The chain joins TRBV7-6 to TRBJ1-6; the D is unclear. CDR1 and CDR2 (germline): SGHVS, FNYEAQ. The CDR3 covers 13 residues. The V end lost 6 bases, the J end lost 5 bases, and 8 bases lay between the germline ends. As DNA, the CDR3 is TGTGCCAGCAGTCCGGGTAATAATTCACCCCTCCACTTT. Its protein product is CASSPGNNSPLHF. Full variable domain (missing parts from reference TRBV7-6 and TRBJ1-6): GAGVSQSPRYKVTKRGQDVALRCDPISGHVSLYWYRQALGQGPEFLTYFNYEAQQDKSGLPNDRFSAERPEGSISTLTIQRTEQRDSAMYRCASSPGNNSPLHFGNGTRLTVT.

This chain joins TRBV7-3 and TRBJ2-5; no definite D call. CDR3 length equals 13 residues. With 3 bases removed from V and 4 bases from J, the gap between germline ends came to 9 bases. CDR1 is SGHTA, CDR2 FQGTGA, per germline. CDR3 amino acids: CASSLGNRETQYF. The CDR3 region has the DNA TGTGCCAGCAGCTTGGGGAATCGAGAGACCCAGTACTTC.

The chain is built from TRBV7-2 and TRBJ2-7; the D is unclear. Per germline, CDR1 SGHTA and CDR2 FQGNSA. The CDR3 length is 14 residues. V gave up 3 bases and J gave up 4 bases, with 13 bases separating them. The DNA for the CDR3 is TGTGCCAGCAGCTTTCTAGGAACGGAGTACGAGCAGTACTTC. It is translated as CASSFLGTEYEQYF.

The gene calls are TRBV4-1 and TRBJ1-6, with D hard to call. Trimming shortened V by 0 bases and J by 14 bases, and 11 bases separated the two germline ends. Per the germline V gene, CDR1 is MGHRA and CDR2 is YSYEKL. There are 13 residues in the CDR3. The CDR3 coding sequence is TGCGCCAGCAGCCAAGATTTACAGTGGGCCCTCCACTTT. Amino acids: CASSQDLQWALHF.

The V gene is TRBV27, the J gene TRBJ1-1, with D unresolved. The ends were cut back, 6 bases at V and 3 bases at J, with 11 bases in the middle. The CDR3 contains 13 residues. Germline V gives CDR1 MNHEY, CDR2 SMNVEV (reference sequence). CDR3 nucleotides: TGTGCCAGCAGCCCTGGCTTCCACACTGAAGCTTTCTTT. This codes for CASSPGFHTEAFF.

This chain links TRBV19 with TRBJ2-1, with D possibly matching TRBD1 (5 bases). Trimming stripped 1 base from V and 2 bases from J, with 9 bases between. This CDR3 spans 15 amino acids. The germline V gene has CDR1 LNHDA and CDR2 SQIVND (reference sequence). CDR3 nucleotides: TGTGCCAGTAGTATAGCAGGGAATACCTACAATGAGCAGTTCTTC. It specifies CASSIAGNTYNEQFF.

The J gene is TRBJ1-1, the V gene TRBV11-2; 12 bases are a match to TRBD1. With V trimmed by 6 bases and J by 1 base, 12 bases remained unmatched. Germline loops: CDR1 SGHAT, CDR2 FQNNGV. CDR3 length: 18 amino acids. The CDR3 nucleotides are TGTGCCAGCAGGTTGCTTCCGGGACAGGGGGCGCGGAACACTGAAGCTTTCTTT. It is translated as CASRLLPGQGARNTEAFF.

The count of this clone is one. DNA for the CDR3: TGTGCCAGCAGTTTGCGGGCCCTCGGTACCGGGGAGCTGTTTTTT. This translates into CASSLRALGTGELFF. The rearrangement uses TRBV6-5 and TRBJ2-2, with D perhaps TRBD2 (5 bases). The V end lost 4 bases, the J end lost 5 bases, and 14 bases lay between the germline ends. The CDR3 loop spans 15 amino acids. Germline CDR1 MNHEY, CDR2 SVGAGI.

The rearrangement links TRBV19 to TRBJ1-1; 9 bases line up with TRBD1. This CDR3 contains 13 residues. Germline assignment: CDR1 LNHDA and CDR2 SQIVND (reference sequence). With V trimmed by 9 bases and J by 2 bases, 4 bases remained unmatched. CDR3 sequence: CASGTGINTEAFF. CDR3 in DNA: TGTGCCAGCGGGACAGGGATAAACACTGAAGCTTTCTTT. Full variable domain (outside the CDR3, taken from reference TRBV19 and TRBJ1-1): DGGITQSPKYLFRKEGQNVTLSCEQNLNHDAMYWYRQDPGQGLRLIYYSQIVNDFQKGDIAEGYSVSREKKESFPLTVTSAQKNPTAFYLCASGTGINTEAFFGQGTRLTVV.

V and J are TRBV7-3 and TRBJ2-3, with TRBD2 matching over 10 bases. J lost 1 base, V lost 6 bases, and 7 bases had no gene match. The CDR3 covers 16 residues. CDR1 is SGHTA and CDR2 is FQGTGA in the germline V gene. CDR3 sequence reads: CASSLAGGLGTDTQYF. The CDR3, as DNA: TGTGCCAGCAGTTTAGCGGGAGGATTAGGCACAGATACGCAGTATTTT. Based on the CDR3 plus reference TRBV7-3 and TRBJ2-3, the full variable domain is GAGVSQTPSNKVTEKGKYVELRCDPISGHTALYWYRQSLGQGPEFLIYFQGTGAADDSGLPNDRFFAVRPEGSVSTLKIQRTERGDSAVYLCASSLAGGLGTDTQYFGPGTRLTVL.

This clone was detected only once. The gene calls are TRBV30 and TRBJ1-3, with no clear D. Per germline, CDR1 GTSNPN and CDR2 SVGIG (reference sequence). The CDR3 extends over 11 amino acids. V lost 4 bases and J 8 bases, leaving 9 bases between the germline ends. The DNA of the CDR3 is TGTGCCTGGACTTTTCAATACACCATATATTTT. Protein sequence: CAWTFQYTIYF. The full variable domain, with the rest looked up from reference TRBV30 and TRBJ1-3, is SQTIHQWPATLVQPVGSPLSLECTVEGTSNPNLYWYRQAAGRGLQLLFYSVGIGQISSEVPQNLSASRPQDRQFILSSKKLLLSDSGFYLCAWTFQYTIYFGEGSWLTVV.

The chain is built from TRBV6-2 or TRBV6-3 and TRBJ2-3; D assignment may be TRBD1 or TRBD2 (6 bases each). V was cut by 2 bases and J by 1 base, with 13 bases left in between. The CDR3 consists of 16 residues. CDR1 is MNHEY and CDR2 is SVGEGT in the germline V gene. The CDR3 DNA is TGTGCCAGCAGTTACGGTGTGAGGGGGGGCACAGATACGCAGTATTTT. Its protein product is CASSYGVRGGTDTQYF.

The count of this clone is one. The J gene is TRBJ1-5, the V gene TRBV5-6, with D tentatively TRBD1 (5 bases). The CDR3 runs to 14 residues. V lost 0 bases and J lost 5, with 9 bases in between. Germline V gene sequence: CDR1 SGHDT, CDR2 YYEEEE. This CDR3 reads CASSLGGVDQPQHF. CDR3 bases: TGTGCCAGCAGCTTGGGAGGGGTGGATCAGCCCCAGCATTTT.